This record covers a single T cell receptor beta chain. One Seattle source followed patients from active infection through their disease course. In the authors' workflow: Quantification of nucleated cells was approximated via reference gene primer amplification. This table comes from immunoSEQ multiplex PCR, and its TCRdb copy is limited to in-frame clones, with some not included. The V and J calls and clone size are taken from that table; D and trimming were inferred from the DNA. The sample includes about 410,000 clones, around 91% of them seen just once. These data come from a study of blood T cell repertoires in COVID-19. Study details: Sites in the United States, Italy and Spain provided acute and convalescent COVID-19 samples. PBMCs, B-cell-depleted T cells, or T cells were the source of the cDNA or gDNA that made up the material.

The trim removed 4 bases at V and 3 bases at J, leaving 19 bases unmatched. This CDR3 comprises 21 residues. Germline V CDR1 and CDR2: SGDLS, YYNGEE. Sequencing input: peripheral blood. This sequence joins TRBV9 and TRBJ2-1; 13 nucleotides match TRBD2. This receptor was identified in a woman in her forties with COVID-19, enrolled during active disease. CDR3 bases: TGTGCCAGCAGCCAGGGGGTACCGGGACTAGCGGGACCTTCCTTCTACAATGAGCAGTTCTTC. Protein: CASSQGVPGLAGPSFYNEQFF.